The 28 T cell receptor beta chains given below trace back to one sample, sequenced in a study of T-cell reconstitution after alpha-beta-depleted transplantation in children (dated by TCRdb to 2016 to 2018). Receptors were amplified or captured by PCR. The sample was run on an Illumina HiSeq 2500. TCR libraries were prepared with molecular barcoding, using unique molecular identifiers to normalize TCRbeta repertoire quantification. Starting from the raw public reads, TCRdb applied fastp trimming at Q25, assembled clones with MiXCR and retained in-frame beta chains. Every CDR3 protein is listed once, alongside the most common genes and DNA of its rows. The sample contains 700,000 to 850,000 distinct CDR3 sequences, about 15% of them found a single time. The top ten clones comprise approximately 5% of the sample. The treatment or condition label for this specimen denotes: allogeneic hematopoietic cell transplantation with graft depleted of TCRalphabeta T cells and CD19 B cells.

The specimen was PBMCs, mostly from graft donor cells, collected 360 days after TCRalphabeta/CD19-depleted stem cell transplant. The receptors were sampled from a male patient aged 5 to 17 who had a stem cell transplant for acute lymphoblastic leukemia, so the T cells may come from the graft donor.

This clonotype has more than one count but fewer than ten. This chain joins TRBV28 and TRBJ2-3, with TRBD2 matching 10 bases. This CDR3 has 16 residues. The V and J ends lost 5 bases and 1 base, in that order; junction bases with no gene match: 6. Germline values: CDR1 MDHEN, CDR2 SYDVKM. CDR3 nucleotide sequence: TGTGCCAGCAGTACACAAGGGACTAGCGGCACAGATACGCAGTATTTT. It is translated as CASSTQGTSGTDTQYF.

The sample holds a few counts of this clonotype. CDR3 coding DNA: TGTGCCACCAGCAGAGATCGGCGGGAGACCCCAGAGACCCAGTACTTC. Its translation is CATSRDRRETPETQYF. The V and J genes are TRBV15 and TRBJ2-5; 7 positions match TRBD2. The CDR3 runs to 16 residues. Germline V CDR1 and CDR2: LNHNV, YYDKDF (reference sequence). The junction had 8 bases not matched to a gene; V was cut back by 0 bases and J by 4 bases.

This clonotype was observed a few times. The J gene is TRBJ2-5, the V gene TRBV28, with a possible D match to TRBD2 (6 bases). CDR1 is MDHEN and CDR2 is SYDVKM in the germline V gene. There are 15 residues in the CDR3. Trimming took 1 base from V and 4 from J, leaving 13 bases between them. The chain's CDR3 is CASSLYYGGGETQYF. CDR3 nucleotide sequence: TGTGCCAGCAGTTTATATTATGGGGGAGGAGAGACCCAGTACTTC.

The chain couples TRBV3-1 to TRBJ2-4; TRBD1 is a possible D gene (6 bases). Germline V gene data show CDR1 as LGHDT and CDR2 as YNNKEL (reference sequence). CDR3 length equals 17 residues. Trimming removed 1 base from V and 8 bases from J, with 21 bases in between. The CDR3 region is CASSQGYGTLALDIQYF. CDR3 DNA sequence: TGTGCCAGCAGCCAAGGTTACGGGACACTGGCTTTGGACATTCAGTACTTC.

A few counts support this clonotype. This sequence joins TRBV4-2 and TRBJ2-3; 13 positions agree with TRBD2. CDR3 size: 19 residues. Germline values: CDR1 LGHNA, CDR2 YNFKEQ. V was pared by 4 bases and J by 1 base, with 11 bases of the junction left unmatched. As DNA, the CDR3 is TGTGCCAGCAGCCCCCCCGGACTAGCGGGAGTTCCGGGCACAGATACGCAGTATTTT. As protein: CASSPPGLAGVPGTDTQYF.

This clonotype was counted between two and nine times. V usage is TRBV28 and J usage is TRBJ1-6; 7 bases align to TRBD1. The germline gives CDR1 MDHEN, CDR2 SYDVKM. The length of the CDR3 is 18 residues. V gave up 7 bases and J gave up 7 bases; unmatched junction bases: 19. The CDR3 loop is CASILAGTVVSVNSPLHF. CDR3 nucleotide sequence: TGTGCCAGCATCCTAGCGGGGACAGTGGTGTCGGTAAATTCACCCCTCCACTTT.

This clonotype was found a few times. The chain has TRBV20-1 and TRBJ2-1; 10 bases match TRBD2. The ends lost 4 bases at V and 8 bases at J; junction bases unmatched: 8. The germline gives CDR1 DFQATT, CDR2 SNEGSKA (reference sequence). This CDR3 is 14 amino acids long. CDR3 in DNA: TGCAGTGCTACTTTAGCGGGAGGCGTCTATGAGCAGTTCTTC. This gives the protein CSATLAGGVYEQFF.

A few counts support this clonotype. The chain couples TRBV5-1 to TRBJ1-6; D possibly corresponds to TRBD1 (6 bases). The germline CDR1 and CDR2 sequences are SGHRS and YFSETQ. V was pared by 4 bases and J by 7 bases, with 12 bases between. The CDR3 runs to 14 residues. CDR3 nucleotide sequence: TGCGCCAGCAGCCCGGACAGCCCCAATTCACCCCTCCACTTT. It specifies CASSPDSPNSPLHF.

The chain combines TRBV6-4 with TRBJ2-1, with 12 positions matching TRBD2. The CDR3 loop spans 15 amino acids. Germline values: CDR1 MRHNA, CDR2 SNTAGT. Unmatched junction bases numbered 5, after V lost 6 bases and J lost 5 bases. CDR3 sequence: CASRRLAGDDNEQFF. In DNA, the CDR3 is TGTGCCAGCAGGAGACTAGCGGGGGACGACAATGAGCAGTTCTTC.

A single count supports this clonotype. The chain joins TRBV5-5 to TRBJ2-7; tentative D call: TRBD1 (6 bases). V was trimmed by 3 bases and J by 6 bases, leaving 19 bases between them. This CDR3 has 15 amino acids. Germline V gene data show CDR1 as SGHKS and CDR2 as YYEKEE (reference sequence). The CDR3 spells CASSYGIGRGSEQYF. CDR3 nucleotides: TGTGCCAGCAGCTACGGGATCGGCAGGGGATCCGAGCAGTACTTC.

V usage is TRBV3-1 and J usage is TRBJ2-7; 11 nucleotides line up with TRBD2. V gave up 3 bases and J gave up 2 bases; unmatched junction bases: 6. CDR3 length equals 16 residues. Looked up from germline, CDR1 is LGHDT and CDR2 is YNNKEL (reference sequence). The CDR3 region has the DNA TGTGCCAGCAGCCAGGGACTAGCGGTATTGACCTACGAGCAGTACTTC. Encoded protein: CASSQGLAVLTYEQYF.

This chain joins TRBV5-1 and TRBJ2-7; D is unclear. Germline CDR1 and CDR2: SGHRS and YFSETQ. The CDR3 length is 13 residues. V dropped 3 bases and J dropped 3 bases, with 10 bases sitting between them. CDR3 DNA sequence: TGCGCCAGCAGCTCGCGACAATACTACGAGCAGTACTTC. Encoded protein: CASSSRQYYEQYF.

The chain combines TRBV7-8 with TRBJ2-2; D unresolved. V lost 5 bases, J lost 3 bases, and 10 bases lay in between. CDR1 is SGHVS, CDR2 FQNEAQ, per germline. This CDR3 comprises 14 residues. DNA of the CDR3: TGTGCCAGCAGCACCGCTGGGTACACCGGGGAGCTGTTTTTT. Amino acid sequence: CASSTAGYTGELFF.

The CDR3 coding sequence is TGTGCCAGCAGTTTCGGGGAAACCGGGGAGCTGTTTTTT. Translation: CASSFGETGELFF. The chain recombines TRBV12-3 or TRBV12-4 with TRBJ2-2, with TRBD2 as a possible D gene (5 bases). The V end was cut by 3 bases, the J end by 5 bases, with 7 bases between. The CDR3 sequence is 13 residues long.

This chain uses TRBV7-9 with TRBJ2-7, with D unclear. Per germline, CDR1 SEHNR and CDR2 FQNEAQ (reference sequence). The CDR3 runs to 13 residues. The V gene lost 3 bases and the J gene lost 4 bases, with 10 bases spanning the gap. CDR3 sequence reads: CASSFVYGYEQYF. The CDR3 nucleotides read TGTGCCAGCAGCTTCGTGTATGGTTACGAGCAGTACTTC.

V and J are TRBV7-9 and TRBJ2-7, with D maybe TRBD1 (5 bases). Germline V lookup: CDR1 SEHNR, CDR2 FQNEAQ (reference sequence). The CDR3 has 16 amino acids. V was cut by 5 bases and J by 6 bases, with 23 bases left in between. This CDR3 is CASSLPQQVASPEQYF. Written as DNA, the CDR3 is TGTGCCAGCAGCCTACCCCAACAGGTGGCTAGTCCCGAGCAGTACTTC.

This clonotype was observed once. An end of the junction does not agree with germline; a read error may underlie this. This rearrangement joins TRBV4-2 to TRBJ2-3; TRBD1 might be the D (5 bases). There are 14 residues in the CDR3. CDR1 is LGHNA and CDR2 is YNFKEQ in the germline V gene. The CDR3 spells CASSQDLQPYGRDF. CDR3 DNA: TGTGCCAGCAGCCAAGATCTACAGCCTTACGGCAGGGATTTT.

The chain is built from TRBV5-5 and TRBJ2-1; the D is unclear. The length of the CDR3 is 14 residues. Trimming stripped 4 bases from V and 2 bases from J, with 10 bases between. The germline gives CDR1 SGHKS, CDR2 YYEKEE (reference sequence). The CDR3 region is CASSIGGTYNEQFF. The CDR3 coding sequence is TGTGCCAGCAGCATAGGTGGGACCTACAATGAGCAGTTCTTC.

In this sample, this clonotype turned up many times. The chain employs TRBV12-3 or TRBV12-4 and TRBJ2-5; D may match TRBD1 or TRBD2 (6 bases each). The CDR3 totals 13 residues. The V and J ends lost 3 bases and 4 bases respectively, with 9 bases between them. CDR3 protein: CASSLEGGETQYF. In DNA, the CDR3 is TGTGCCAGCAGTTTGGAGGGGGGAGAGACCCAGTACTTC.

This CDR3 is CASSPWTGGRSDTQYF. DNA for the CDR3: TGCGCCAGCAGCCCGTGGACAGGGGGCAGATCAGATACGCAGTATTTT. V and J are TRBV5-1 and TRBJ2-3, with 11 bases lining up with TRBD1. Germline-derived CDR1 and CDR2 are SGHRS and YFSETQ. The length of the CDR3 is 16 residues. J was trimmed by 4 bases and V by 4 bases; bases with no gene match: 8. The whole variable domain, remainder taken from reference TRBV5-1 and TRBJ2-3, is KAGVTQTPRYLIKTRGQQVTLSCSPISGHRSVSWYQQTPGQGLQFLFEYFSETQRNKGNFPGRFSGRQFSNSRSEMNVSTLELGDSALYLCASSPWTGGRSDTQYFGPGTRLTVL.

The chain employs TRBV5-4 and TRBJ2-1, with D unclear. V dropped 4 bases and J dropped 5 bases, with 10 bases sitting between them. CDR1 is SGHNT, CDR2 YYREEE, per germline (reference sequence). The CDR3 loop spans 13 amino acids. In DNA form, the CDR3 reads TGTGCCAGCAGCCCCTTGGTGGACAATGAGCAGTTCTTC. Its protein product is CASSPLVDNEQFF.

V usage is TRBV15 and J usage is TRBJ2-1; D unclear. The CDR3 runs 12 residues. Germline assignment: CDR1 LNHNV and CDR2 YYDKDF (reference sequence). Trimming left V 4 bases short and J 3 bases short, with 4 bases between. As DNA, the CDR3 is TGTGCCACCAGCACCCTCTACAATGAGCAGTTCTTC. This sequence encodes CATSTLYNEQFF.

The sample holds a few counts of this clonotype. V gene TRBV6-1 combines with J gene TRBJ1-5, with D hard to call. V gave up 7 bases and J gave up 7 bases, with 14 bases separating them. CDR3 length equals 13 residues. CDR1 MNHNS and CDR2 SASEGT come from the germline V gene. CDR3 bases: TGTGCCAGCAAACAAGGGCTTTCGCAGCCCCAGCATTTT. Protein: CASKQGLSQPQHF.

The table lists this clonotype with a few counts. This chain connects TRBV10-3 to TRBJ2-3; D tentatively reads TRBD1 or TRBD2 (5 bases each). Trimming shortened V by 3 bases and J by 0 bases, and 10 bases separated the two germline ends. This CDR3 has 15 residues. Germline V gene lookup returns CDR1 ENHRY and CDR2 SYGVKD. The CDR3 DNA reads TGTGCCATCAGTGACCTTAGGGACAGCACAGATACGCAGTATTTT. It yields the protein CAISDLRDSTDTQYF.

This clonotype was seen ten or more times. The CDR3 sequence is CSVSGSSTDTQYF. As DNA, the CDR3 is TGCAGCGTGAGCGGGAGTTCCACAGATACGCAGTATTTT. This rearrangement joins TRBV29-1 to TRBJ2-3; 8 bases align to TRBD2. V trimming: 6 bases; J trimming: 2 bases; junction bases outside the gene matches: 4. There are 13 residues in the CDR3. The germline V gene has CDR1 SQVTM and CDR2 ANQGSEA.

This clonotype has only a few counts. V usage is TRBV27 and J usage is TRBJ2-7, with 7 bases lining up with TRBD1. The junction had 11 bases not matched to a gene; V was cut back by 5 bases and J by 4 bases. The CDR3 loop spans 15 amino acids. Per germline, CDR1 MNHEY and CDR2 SMNVEV (reference sequence). In DNA form, the CDR3 reads TGTGCCAGCAGTAGAGGAAGGGGGCGCTCGTACGAGCAGTACTTC. The encoded protein is CASSRGRGRSYEQYF.

The sample holds a few counts of this clonotype. V gene TRBV3-1 combines with J gene TRBJ2-7, with a tentative D call TRBD1 (5 bases). From germline, CDR1 is LGHDT and CDR2 YNNKEL (reference sequence). The germline V and J ends were trimmed by 4 bases and 2 bases, with 9 bases remaining between them. This CDR3 region has 13 residues. CDR3: CASSPWGAYEQYF. The CDR3 nucleotides are TGTGCCAGCAGCCCTTGGGGCGCCTACGAGCAGTACTTC.

Many counts were recorded for this clonotype. V and J are TRBV7-6 and TRBJ2-1, with 10 bases identical to TRBD2. The CDR3 consists of 15 residues. Trimming took 3 bases from V and 6 from J; bases not matched to a gene: 5. Germline V CDR1 and CDR2: SGHVS, FNYEAQ. Here the CDR3 reads CASSLYVAGGNEQFF. The CDR3 DNA reads as TGTGCCAGCAGCTTGTATGTAGCGGGAGGCAATGAGCAGTTCTTC.